These 11 T cell receptor beta chains were all obtained from the same sample, sequenced in a study of T-cell reconstitution after alpha-beta-depleted transplantation in children (dated by TCRdb to about 2016). The sample's treatment or condition label is to be understood as: allogeneic hematopoietic cell transplantation with graft depleted of TCRalphabeta T cells and CD19 B cells. The protocol used for the library was PCR. Sequenced using an Illumina HiSeq 2500. To normalize quantification of the TCRbeta repertoire, the TCR libraries were built with molecular barcoding that relied on unique molecular identifiers. Using fastp at Q25 and MiXCR, TCRdb reprocessed the public reads and kept productive beta chains. CDR3 protein duplicates are merged, each entry listing the most common genes and DNA. A total of 200,000 or so distinct CDR3 sequences appear in this sample, around 9.2% of them only once. The top ten hold roughly 35% of the sample.

Sequenced material: PBMCs, mostly from graft donor cells, taken 360 days after TCRalphabeta/CD19-depleted stem cell transplant. The source is a male patient aged 2-9 years who had a stem cell transplant for acute myeloid leukemia, so the T cells may come from the graft donor.

The V and J genes are TRBV9 and TRBJ2-2; 16 bases are a match to TRBD2. With V trimmed by 0 bases and J by 0 bases, 5 bases remained unmatched. CDR1 is SGDLS, CDR2 YYNGEE, per germline. The length of the CDR3 is 20 residues. The CDR3 DNA reads TGTGCCAGCAGCGTAGTGTCGGGACTAGCGGGAGGGACGAACACCGGGGAGCTGTTTTTT. Residues: CASSVVSGLAGGTNTGELFF.

This clonotype turned up a few times. The chain has TRBV12-3 or TRBV12-4 and TRBJ2-1; 9 nucleotides agree with TRBD2. This CDR3 contains 15 residues. The ends lost 2 bases at V and 6 bases at J; junction bases unmatched: 5. The DNA of the CDR3 is TGTGCCAGCAGTTTATCGGGACTAGCAGGCAATGAGCAGTTCTTC. Its translation is CASSLSGLAGNEQFF.

This clonotype has ten or more counts. V and J are TRBV6-5 and TRBJ2-1; unclear D gene. Trimming removed 2 bases from V and 0 bases from J, with 8 bases in between. Looked up from germline, CDR1 is MNHEY and CDR2 is SVGAGI. This CDR3 is built from 15 residues. The CDR3, as DNA: TGTGCCAGCAGTTACGGGATGGCCTCCTACAATGAGCAGTTCTTC. Amino acids: CASSYGMASYNEQFF.

This clonotype was detected many times. The chain is built from TRBV6-5 and TRBJ1-5; the match to TRBD1 covers 10 bases. This CDR3 contains 15 residues. Trimming cost V 6 bases and J 4 bases; bases outside gene matches: 6. CDR1 is MNHEY and CDR2 is SVGAGI in the germline V gene. CDR3 DNA: TGTGCCAGCAGGCCGGGACAGGGGTGGAATCAGCCCCAGCATTTT. It yields the protein CASRPGQGWNQPQHF.

The table lists this clonotype with many counts. This chain connects TRBV12-3 or TRBV12-4 to TRBJ1-5; unclear D gene. The length of the CDR3 is 13 residues. The V end was cut by 3 bases, the J end by 3 bases, with 6 bases between. DNA of the CDR3: TGTGCCAGCAGTTTGAACATCAATCAGCCCCAGCATTTT. Translating gives CASSLNINQPQHF.

This clonotype occurred many times. The chain has TRBV5-1 and TRBJ1-4, with D hard to call. This CDR3 comprises 13 residues. V lost 1 base to trimming and J lost 5 bases, with 6 bases between them. Germline V gene sequence: CDR1 SGHRS, CDR2 YFSETQ. The CDR3 sequence: CASSLRGNEKLFF. For the CDR3, the DNA is TGCGCCAGCAGCTTGAGAGGGAATGAAAAACTGTTTTTT. Full variable domain (missing parts from reference TRBV5-1 and TRBJ1-4): KAGVTQTPRYLIKTRGQQVTLSCSPISGHRSVSWYQQTPGQGLQFLFEYFSETQRNKGNFPGRFSGRQFSNSRSEMNVSTLELGDSALYLCASSLRGNEKLFFGSGTQLSVL.

The V and J genes are TRBV12-3 or TRBV12-4 and TRBJ2-3; 10 bases agree with TRBD2. This CDR3 region has 15 residues. Trimming at V came to 8 bases and at J to 1 base, leaving 6 bases not matched to a gene. This CDR3 reads CASGPSGGRTDTQYF. As DNA, the CDR3 is TGTGCCAGCGGCCCTAGCGGGGGACGCACAGATACGCAGTATTTT.

This clonotype showed up many times. V is TRBV6-5 and J is TRBJ1-1, with a tentative D call TRBD1 (5 bases). Trimming shortened V by 3 bases and J by 0 bases, and 8 bases separated the two germline ends. Looked up from germline, CDR1 is MNHEY and CDR2 is SVGAGI. This CDR3 comprises 14 residues. The CDR3 region is CASSYRGVNTEAFF. The CDR3 region has the DNA TGTGCCAGCAGTTATCGAGGGGTGAACACTGAAGCTTTCTTT.

The chain joins TRBV7-9 to TRBJ2-5; D perhaps matches TRBD1 (5 bases). Germline-derived CDR1 and CDR2 are SEHNR and FQNEAQ (reference sequence). The V gene lost 1 base and the J gene lost 4 bases, with 16 bases spanning the gap. The CDR3 loop spans 16 amino acids. Written as DNA, the CDR3 is TGTGCCAGCAGCTTAGGAGGACACCCCTCGGGAGAGACCCAGTACTTC. Protein: CASSLGGHPSGETQYF.

This clonotype was seen more than once but under ten times. This sequence joins TRBV5-1 and TRBJ1-1; the match to TRBD1 covers 7 bases. Germline assignment: CDR1 SGHRS and CDR2 YFSETQ. The CDR3 contains 14 residues. V trimming: 5 bases; J trimming: 5 bases; junction bases outside the gene matches: 9. CDR3 loop: CASRETGWGTEAFF. CDR3 nucleotides: TGCGCCAGCAGAGAGACAGGGTGGGGGACTGAAGCTTTCTTT. The variable domain in full, with the rest retrieved from reference TRBV5-1 and TRBJ1-1, is KAGVTQTPRYLIKTRGQQVTLSCSPISGHRSVSWYQQTPGQGLQFLFEYFSETQRNKGNFPGRFSGRQFSNSRSEMNVSTLELGDSALYLCASRETGWGTEAFFGQGTRLTVV.

This clonotype was picked up many times. V usage is TRBV12-3 or TRBV12-4 and J usage is TRBJ2-7; 9 positions agree with TRBD1. The CDR3 spans 15 residues. V gave up 6 bases and J gave up 0 bases; unmatched junction bases: 6. As DNA, the CDR3 is TGTGCCAGCAGCCTGGGACAGGGCCTCTCCTACGAGCAGTACTTC. The encoded protein is CASSLGQGLSYEQYF.